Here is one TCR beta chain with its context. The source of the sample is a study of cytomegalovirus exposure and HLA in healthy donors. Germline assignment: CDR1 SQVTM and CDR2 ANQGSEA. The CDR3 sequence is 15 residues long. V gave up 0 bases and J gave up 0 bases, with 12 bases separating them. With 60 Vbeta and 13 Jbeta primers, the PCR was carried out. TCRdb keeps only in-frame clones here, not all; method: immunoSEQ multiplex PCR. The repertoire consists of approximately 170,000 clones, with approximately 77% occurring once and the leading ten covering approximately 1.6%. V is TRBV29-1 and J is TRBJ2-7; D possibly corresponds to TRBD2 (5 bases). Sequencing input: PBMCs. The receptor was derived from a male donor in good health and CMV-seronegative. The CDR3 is CSVEDVGVYSYEQYF. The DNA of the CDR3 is TGCAGCGTTGAAGACGTCGGGGTTTACTCCTACGAGCAGTACTTC.